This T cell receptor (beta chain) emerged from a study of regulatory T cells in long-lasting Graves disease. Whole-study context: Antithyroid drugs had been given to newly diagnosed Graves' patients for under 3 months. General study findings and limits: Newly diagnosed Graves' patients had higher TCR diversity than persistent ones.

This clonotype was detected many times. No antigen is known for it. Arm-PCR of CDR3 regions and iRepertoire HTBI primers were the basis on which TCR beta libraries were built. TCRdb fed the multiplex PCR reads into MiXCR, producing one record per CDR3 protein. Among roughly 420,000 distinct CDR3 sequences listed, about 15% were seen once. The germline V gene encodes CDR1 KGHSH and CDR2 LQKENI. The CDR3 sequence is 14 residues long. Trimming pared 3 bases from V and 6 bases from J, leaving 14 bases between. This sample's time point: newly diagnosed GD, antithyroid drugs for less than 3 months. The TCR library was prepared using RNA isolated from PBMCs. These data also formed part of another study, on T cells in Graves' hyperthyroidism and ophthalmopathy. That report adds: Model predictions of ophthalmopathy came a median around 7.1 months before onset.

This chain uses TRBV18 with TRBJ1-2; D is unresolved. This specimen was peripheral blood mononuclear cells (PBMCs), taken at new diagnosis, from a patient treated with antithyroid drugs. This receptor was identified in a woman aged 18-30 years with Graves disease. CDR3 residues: CASSPFTERDGYTF. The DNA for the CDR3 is TGTGCCAGCTCACCGTTTACGGAGCGCGATGGCTACACCTTC.